This T cell receptor (beta chain) derives from a study of shared clonotypes between healthy human individuals. Whole-study context: Researchers assigned three CD4 naive, three CD4 memory, two CD8 naive and one CD8 memory plate to each donor.

Findings of the study overall: Generation probabilities were higher for clonotypes shared across all four sorted-subset donors than for unshared ones. Among a handful of donors, 4.5% to 5.5% of naive CD4 clonotypes were found in common.

As concerns this clone: Its antigen is unknown.

All donors were Caucasian adults living in Nashville, Tennessee. The table came from immunoSEQ multiplex PCR; TCRdb's copy has only in-frame clones and leaves some out. The repertoire holds under 200,000 clones, with approximately 92% as singletons. The CDR3 runs to 14 residues. CDR1 is SGDLS and CDR2 is YYNGEE in the germline V gene. V was clipped by 1 base and J by 5 bases, with 9 bases between them. Sample: naive CD4+ T cells sorted from blood. The subset was: CD45RA+ positively selected. V is TRBV9 and J is TRBJ2-2, with TRBD1 as a possible D gene (6 bases). The clonotype was recovered from a woman aged 25 to 45 in good health. CDR3 bases: TGTGCCAGCAGCGTATTACAGGGAACCGGGGAGCTGTTTTTT. Translation: CASSVLQGTGELFF.